This T cell receptor (beta chain) derives from a study of cytotoxic CD8 clonotypes in ibrutinib-treated CLL. Overall study context: Results showed roughly 25 partial and 2 complete responses; following median 68 months, around 15 remained remitted, roughly 12 advanced. It was after a median 12 months of treatment, range 6 to 36, that response samples were taken.

Study-wide points: Treatment left the uncommon public clonotypes either contracted or stable in frequency.

CDR1 is SGHKS and CDR2 is YYEKEE in the germline V gene (reference sequence). The CDR3 is made up of 19 amino acids. The V and J ends lost 0 bases and 0 bases respectively, with 22 bases between them. Remarks on this clone: Its target is unknown.

Deep sequencing aimed at 1 in 200,000 to 1 in 1 million T cells' resolution. Sequenced by immunoSEQ multiplex PCR; TCRdb stores in-frame clones only, minus some. The sample holds around 150,000 clones, more than 70% seen once. The specimen comprised PBMCs, sampled at disease progression, from a patient treated with ibrutinib. This rearrangement joins TRBV5-5 to TRBJ2-7, with a tentative D call TRBD2 (6 bases). This TCR came from a human donor with chronic lymphocytic leukemia. CDR3 amino acids: CASSLDWVSGTLSSYEQYF. CDR3 DNA sequence: TGTGCCAGCAGCTTGGATTGGGTGTCAGGGACTCTCAGCTCCTACGAGCAGTACTTC.